This entry lists 9 T cell receptor beta chains sequenced from one sample in a study of monozygotic twins with cystic fibrosis (TCRdb year 2021). Library preparation used the immunoSEQ multiplex PCR assay. This immuneACCESS table, as held by TCRdb, lists in-frame sequences with V and J called but not all clones. Of the missing ones, under half trace to an unresolved V gene in checked studies; the others have no known cause. Counted in this sample were around 34,000 clones; 92% of them appeared once. The ten biggest clones cover approximately 0.9% of the sample. The specimen was blood. The origin of the receptors is a girl aged 2-15 years with cystic fibrosis.

V is TRBV2 and J is TRBJ1-1, with D possibly TRBD1 on 5 matching bases. Germline CDR1 is SNHLY and CDR2 is FYNNEI. The length of the CDR3 is 14 residues. The V end lost 7 bases, the J end lost 4 bases, and 16 bases lay between the germline ends. CDR3 residues: CASNLRRGSTEAFF. The CDR3, as DNA: TGTGCCAGCAACCTCAGAAGGGGTAGCACTGAAGCTTTCTTT. The whole variable domain, filled in from reference TRBV2 and TRBJ1-1, reads EPEVTQTPSHQVTQMGQEVILRCVPISNHLYFYWYRQILGQKVEFLVSFYNNEISEKSEIFDDQFSVERPDGSNFTLKIRSTKLEDSAMYFCASNLRRGSTEAFFGQGTRLTVV.

The chain combines TRBV2 with TRBJ2-1; perhaps TRBD1 as D (6 bases). Germline CDR1 is SNHLY and CDR2 is FYNNEI. The length of the CDR3 is 14 residues. Deletions cut 7 bases from V and 1 base from J, with 11 bases between. CDR3 loop: CASTPDSSYNEQFF. CDR3 in DNA: TGTGCCAGCACCCCGGACAGTTCCTACAATGAGCAGTTCTTC.

The V and J genes are TRBV5-5 and TRBJ1-1; D unresolved. The CDR3 covers 14 residues. The ends were cut back, 1 base at V and 7 bases at J, with 14 bases in the middle. Germline V gene data show CDR1 as SGHKS and CDR2 as YYEKEE (reference sequence). In DNA form, the CDR3 reads TGTGCCAGCAGCTTGAGGATAACAGCTCTTGAAGCTTTCTTT. Residues: CASSLRITALEAFF.

The V gene is TRBV4-2, the J gene TRBJ1-2; TRBD1 might be the D (6 bases). CDR1 is LGHNA, CDR2 YNFKEQ, per germline. The CDR3 runs to 15 residues. With 0 bases removed from V and 2 bases from J, the gap between germline ends came to 10 bases. The CDR3 is CASSQDDRFNYGYTF. The DNA for the CDR3 is TGTGCCAGCAGCCAAGATGACAGGTTCAACTATGGCTACACCTTC.

This chain joins TRBV19 and TRBJ2-5; 7 bases line up with TRBD1. V lost 5 bases and J lost 5; bases outside the gene matches: 5. The CDR3 extends over 13 amino acids. The germline V gene has CDR1 LNHDA and CDR2 SQIVND (reference sequence). This chain's CDR3 is CASSSQGLETQYF. As DNA, the CDR3 is TGTGCCAGTAGTTCACAGGGGTTGGAGACCCAGTACTTC.

The chain joins TRBV30 to TRBJ2-3; D ambiguous. The CDR3 sequence is 13 residues long. Trimming took off 2 bases at V and 2 bases at J, with 8 bases between the two ends. Germline V gene data show CDR1 as GTSNPN and CDR2 as SVGIG (reference sequence). CDR3 nucleotide sequence: TGTGCCTGGAGTCTCCGGTCCACAGATACGCAGTATTTT. Translating gives CAWSLRSTDTQYF.

The genes are TRBV6-1 and TRBJ2-7; 7 bases match TRBD1. From germline, CDR1 is MNHNS and CDR2 SASEGT. The CDR3 contains 15 residues. Unmatched junction bases numbered 6, after V lost 2 bases and J lost 2 bases. CDR3 coding DNA: TGTGCCAGCAGTGAATGGGTGCAGGGGGCCTACGAGCAGTACTTC. As protein: CASSEWVQGAYEQYF.

The chain couples TRBV6-6 to TRBJ2-3; D is perhaps TRBD1 or TRBD2 (5 bases each). The V gene's germline CDR1 is MNHNY and CDR2 SVGAGI (reference sequence). CDR3 length: 14 residues. V was pared by 4 bases and J by 0 bases, with 8 bases between. CDR3 in amino acids: CASSSRDSTDTQYF. The CDR3 DNA sequence: TGTGCCAGCAGTTCCCGGGACAGCACAGATACGCAGTATTTT.

The sample holds one count of this clone. This rearrangement joins TRBV27 to TRBJ1-5; D is uncertain. The germline V gene has CDR1 MNHEY and CDR2 SMNVEV (reference sequence). The CDR3 is 16 amino acids. With 4 bases removed from V and 0 bases from J, the gap between germline ends came to 13 bases. CDR3: CASSSLASYSNQPQHF. CDR3 in DNA: TGTGCCAGCAGTTCCCTGGCCTCGTATAGCAATCAGCCCCAGCATTTT.